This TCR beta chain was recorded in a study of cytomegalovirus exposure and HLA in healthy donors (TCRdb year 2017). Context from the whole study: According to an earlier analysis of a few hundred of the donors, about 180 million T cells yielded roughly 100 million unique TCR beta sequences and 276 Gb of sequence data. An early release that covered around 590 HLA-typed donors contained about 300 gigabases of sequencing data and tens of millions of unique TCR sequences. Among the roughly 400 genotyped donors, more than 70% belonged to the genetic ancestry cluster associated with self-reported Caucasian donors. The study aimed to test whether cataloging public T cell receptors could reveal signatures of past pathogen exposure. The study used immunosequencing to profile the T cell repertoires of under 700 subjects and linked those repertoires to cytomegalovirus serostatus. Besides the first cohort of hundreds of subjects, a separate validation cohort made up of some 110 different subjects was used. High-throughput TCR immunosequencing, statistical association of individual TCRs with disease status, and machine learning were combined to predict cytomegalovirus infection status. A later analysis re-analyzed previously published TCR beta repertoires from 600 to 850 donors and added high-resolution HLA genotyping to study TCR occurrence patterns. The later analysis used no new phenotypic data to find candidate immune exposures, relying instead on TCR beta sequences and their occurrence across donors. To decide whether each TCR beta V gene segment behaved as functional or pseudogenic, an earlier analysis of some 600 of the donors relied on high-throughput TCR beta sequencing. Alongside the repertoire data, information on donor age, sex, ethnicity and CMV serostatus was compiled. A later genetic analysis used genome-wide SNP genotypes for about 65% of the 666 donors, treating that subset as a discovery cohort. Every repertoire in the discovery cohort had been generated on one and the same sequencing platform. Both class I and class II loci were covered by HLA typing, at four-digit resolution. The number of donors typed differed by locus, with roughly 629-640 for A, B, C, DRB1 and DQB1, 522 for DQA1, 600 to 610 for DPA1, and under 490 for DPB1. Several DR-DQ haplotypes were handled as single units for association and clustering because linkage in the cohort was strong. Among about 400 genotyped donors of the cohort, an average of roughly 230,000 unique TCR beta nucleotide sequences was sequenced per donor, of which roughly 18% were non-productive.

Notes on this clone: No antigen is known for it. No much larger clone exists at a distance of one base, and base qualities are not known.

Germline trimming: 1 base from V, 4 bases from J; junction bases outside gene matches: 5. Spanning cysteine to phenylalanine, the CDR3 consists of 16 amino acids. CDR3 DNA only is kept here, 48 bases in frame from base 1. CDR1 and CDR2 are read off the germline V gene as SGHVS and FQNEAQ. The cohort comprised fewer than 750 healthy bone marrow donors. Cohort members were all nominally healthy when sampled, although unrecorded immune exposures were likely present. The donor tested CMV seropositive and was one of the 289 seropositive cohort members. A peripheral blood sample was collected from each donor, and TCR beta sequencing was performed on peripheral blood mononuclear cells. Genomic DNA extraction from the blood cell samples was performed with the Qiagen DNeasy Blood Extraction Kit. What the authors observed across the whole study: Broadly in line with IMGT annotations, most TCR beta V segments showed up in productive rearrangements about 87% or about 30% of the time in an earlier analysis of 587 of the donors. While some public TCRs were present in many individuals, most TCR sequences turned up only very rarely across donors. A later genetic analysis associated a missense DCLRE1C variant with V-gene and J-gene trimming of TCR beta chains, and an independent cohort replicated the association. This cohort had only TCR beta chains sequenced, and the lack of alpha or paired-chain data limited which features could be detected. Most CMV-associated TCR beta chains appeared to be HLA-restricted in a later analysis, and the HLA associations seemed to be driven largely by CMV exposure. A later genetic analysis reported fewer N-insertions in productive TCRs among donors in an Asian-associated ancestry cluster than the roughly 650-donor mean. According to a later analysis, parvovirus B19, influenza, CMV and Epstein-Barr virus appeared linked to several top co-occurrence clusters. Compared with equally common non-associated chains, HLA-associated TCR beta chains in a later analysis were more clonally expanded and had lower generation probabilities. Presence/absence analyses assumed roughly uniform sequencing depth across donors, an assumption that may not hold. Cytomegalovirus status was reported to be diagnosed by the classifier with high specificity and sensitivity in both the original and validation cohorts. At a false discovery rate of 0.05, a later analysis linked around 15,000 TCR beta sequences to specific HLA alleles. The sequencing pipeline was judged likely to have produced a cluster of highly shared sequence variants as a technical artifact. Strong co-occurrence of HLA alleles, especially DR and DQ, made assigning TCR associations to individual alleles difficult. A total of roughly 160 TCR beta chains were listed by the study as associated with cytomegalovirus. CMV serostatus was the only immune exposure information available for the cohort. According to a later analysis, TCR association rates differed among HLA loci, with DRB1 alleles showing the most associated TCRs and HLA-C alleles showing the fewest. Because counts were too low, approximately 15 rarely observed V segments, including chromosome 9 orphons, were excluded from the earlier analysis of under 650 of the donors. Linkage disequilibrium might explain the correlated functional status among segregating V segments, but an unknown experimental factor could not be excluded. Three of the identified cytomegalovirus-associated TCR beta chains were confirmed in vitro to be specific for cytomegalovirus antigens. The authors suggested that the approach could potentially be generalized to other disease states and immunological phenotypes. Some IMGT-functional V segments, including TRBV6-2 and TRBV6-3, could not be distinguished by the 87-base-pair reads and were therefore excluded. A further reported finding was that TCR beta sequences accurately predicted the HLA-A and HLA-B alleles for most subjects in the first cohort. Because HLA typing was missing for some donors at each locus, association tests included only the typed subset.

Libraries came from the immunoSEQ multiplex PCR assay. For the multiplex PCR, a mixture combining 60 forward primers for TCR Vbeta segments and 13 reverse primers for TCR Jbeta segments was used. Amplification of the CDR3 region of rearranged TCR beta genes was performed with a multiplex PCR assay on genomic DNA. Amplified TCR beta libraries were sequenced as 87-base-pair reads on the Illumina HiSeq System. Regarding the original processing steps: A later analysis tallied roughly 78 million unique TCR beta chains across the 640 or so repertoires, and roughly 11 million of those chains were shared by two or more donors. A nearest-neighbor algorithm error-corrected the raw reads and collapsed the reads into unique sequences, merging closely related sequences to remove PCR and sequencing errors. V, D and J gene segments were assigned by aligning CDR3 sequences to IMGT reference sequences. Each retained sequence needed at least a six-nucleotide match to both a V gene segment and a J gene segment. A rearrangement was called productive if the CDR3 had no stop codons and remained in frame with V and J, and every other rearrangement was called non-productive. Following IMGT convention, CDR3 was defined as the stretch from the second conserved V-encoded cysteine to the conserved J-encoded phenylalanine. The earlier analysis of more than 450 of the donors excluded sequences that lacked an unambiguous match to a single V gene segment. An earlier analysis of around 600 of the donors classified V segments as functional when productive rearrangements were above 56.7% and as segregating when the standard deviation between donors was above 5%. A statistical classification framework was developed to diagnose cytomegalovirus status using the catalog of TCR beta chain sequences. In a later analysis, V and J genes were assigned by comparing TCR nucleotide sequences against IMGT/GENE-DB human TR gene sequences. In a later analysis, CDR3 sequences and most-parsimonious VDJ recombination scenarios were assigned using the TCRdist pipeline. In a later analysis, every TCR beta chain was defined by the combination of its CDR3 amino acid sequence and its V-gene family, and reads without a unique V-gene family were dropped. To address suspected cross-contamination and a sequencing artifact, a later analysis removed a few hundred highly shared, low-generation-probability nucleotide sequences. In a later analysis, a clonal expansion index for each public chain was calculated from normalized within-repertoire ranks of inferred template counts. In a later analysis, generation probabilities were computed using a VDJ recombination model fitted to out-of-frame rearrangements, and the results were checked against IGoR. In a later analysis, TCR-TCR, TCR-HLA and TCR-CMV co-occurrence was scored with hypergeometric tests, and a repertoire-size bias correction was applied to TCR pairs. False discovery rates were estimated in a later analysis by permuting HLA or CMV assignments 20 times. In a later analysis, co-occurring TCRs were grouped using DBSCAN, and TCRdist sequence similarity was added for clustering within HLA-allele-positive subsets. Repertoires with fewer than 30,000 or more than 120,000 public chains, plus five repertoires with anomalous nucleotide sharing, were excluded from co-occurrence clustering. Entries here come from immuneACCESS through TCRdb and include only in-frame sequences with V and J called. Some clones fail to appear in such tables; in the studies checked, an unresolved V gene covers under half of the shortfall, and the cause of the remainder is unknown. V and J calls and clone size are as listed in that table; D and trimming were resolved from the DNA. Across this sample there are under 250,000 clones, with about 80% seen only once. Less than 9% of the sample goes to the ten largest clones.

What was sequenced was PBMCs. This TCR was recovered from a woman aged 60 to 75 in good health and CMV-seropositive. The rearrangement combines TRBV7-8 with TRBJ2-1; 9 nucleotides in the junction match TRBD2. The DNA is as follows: TGTGCCAGCAGCTTAGGTACAGCGGGAGGTTACAATGAGCAGTTCTTC. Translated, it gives CASSLGTAGGYNEQFF.